These 21 T cell receptor beta chains were sequenced from one sample in a study of read filtering for tumor transcriptome and immune sequencing. From approximately 400 ng of RNA, a library with molecular barcoded alpha/delta and beta/gamma adaptors was made. TCRdb reanalysed the reads using MiXCR and keeps one entry per CDR3 protein. The sample holds tens of thousands of distinct CDR3 sequences; approximately 19% are singletons and the top ten take about a tenth. The sequenced material came from a population of CD138-negative cells sorted from bone marrow. These receptors were taken from a donor at least 40 years old with multiple myeloma.

This clonotype was counted ten times or more. This chain joins TRBV20-1 and TRBJ2-2; D uncertain. This CDR3 contains 13 residues. V was trimmed by 6 bases and J by 4 bases, leaving 12 bases between them. Germline lookup yields CDR1 DFQATT and CDR2 SNEGSKA (reference sequence). The CDR3 is CSARWASTGELFF. The CDR3 DNA reads TGCAGTGCCCGATGGGCCAGCACCGGGGAGCTGTTTTTT.

This clonotype was observed a handful of times. This may be a read error: a much more frequent sequence differs by one nucleotide. CDR3 in amino acids: CSVVITNYGYTF. Written as DNA, the CDR3 is TGCAGCGTCGTGATAACTAACTATGGCTACACCTTC. The chain employs TRBV29-1 and TRBJ1-2; D gene unclear. Trimming shortened V by 6 bases and J by 0 bases, and 8 bases separated the two germline ends. Germline values: CDR1 SQVTM, CDR2 ANQGSEA. The CDR3 covers 12 residues.

In regard to this clonotype: Possible read error: a much larger clone is one base away. The genes are TRBV19 and TRBJ2-7; D perhaps matches TRBD2 (6 bases). The germline CDR1 and CDR2 sequences are LNHDA and SQIVND (reference sequence). V lost 5 bases and J 8 bases, leaving 19 bases between the germline ends. The CDR3 spans 14 residues. CDR3 amino acids: CASSGLLNAGKQYF. Written as DNA, the CDR3 is TGTGCCAGTAGTGGGCTTCTCAATGCGGGGAAGCAGTACTTC.

This clonotype was seen repeatedly, ten times or more. This chain joins TRBV12-3 or TRBV12-4 and TRBJ1-1; D unresolved. The CDR3 covers 13 residues. The V and J ends lost 8 bases and 1 base respectively, with 11 bases between them. The CDR3 loop is CASGRLENTEAFF. The CDR3 DNA reads as TGTGCCAGCGGGCGGTTAGAGAACACTGAAGCTTTCTTT.

This clonotype has a count of ten or more. The V gene is TRBV2, the J gene TRBJ2-2; a weak D match, TRBD1 (6 bases). The germline V gene has CDR1 SNHLY and CDR2 FYNNEI. This CDR3 spans 15 amino acids. Trimming left V 6 bases short and J 6 bases short, with 17 bases between. DNA for the CDR3: TGTGCCAGCAGACCTACAACTACAGGGTCCGGGGAGCTGTTTTTT. Translating it yields CASRPTTTGSGELFF.

The chain links TRBV6-1 to TRBJ1-1, with 7 bases that match TRBD1. V gave up 3 bases and J gave up 0 bases; unmatched junction bases: 4. This CDR3 has 15 residues. CDR1 and CDR2 from the germline V gene are MNHNS and SASEGT. DNA of the CDR3: TGTGCCAGCAGTGATACAGGACAGGTGAACACTGAAGCTTTCTTT. Its protein product is CASSDTGQVNTEAFF.

This clonotype was found many times. The chain combines TRBV28 with TRBJ2-3, with 8 nucleotides matching TRBD2. With V trimmed by 5 bases and J by 6 bases, 7 bases remained unmatched. CDR1 is MDHEN and CDR2 is SYDVKM in the germline V gene. The length of the CDR3 is 14 residues. CDR3 sequence: CASSVRLAWDTQYF. DNA for the CDR3: TGTGCCAGCAGTGTTAGACTAGCGTGGGATACGCAGTATTTT.

This clonotype turned up a few times. The chain recombines TRBV15 with TRBJ2-3, with 8 bases aligning to TRBD2. CDR1 LNHNV and CDR2 YYDKDF come from the germline V gene (reference sequence). The junction had 7 bases not matched to a gene; V was cut back by 4 bases and J by 1 base. The CDR3 has 16 amino acids. The CDR3 region is CATSKGREAGTDTQYF. DNA of the CDR3: TGTGCCACCAGCAAAGGGCGGGAGGCAGGCACAGATACGCAGTATTTT.

This clonotype has at least ten counts. This chain links TRBV20-1 with TRBJ2-7; 8 bases line up with TRBD1. The CDR3 extends over 14 amino acids. Germline CDR1 reads DFQATT; CDR2 reads SNEGSKA (reference sequence). Unmatched junction bases numbered 9, after V lost 1 base and J lost 7 bases. CDR3 DNA sequence: TGCAGTGCTAGAGTTTCAGGACAGGGTGGGGAGCAGTACTTC. Its protein is CSARVSGQGGEQYF.

Turning to this clonotype: A much more abundant neighbour one base away suggests this may be a read error. The chain uses TRBV7-2 and TRBJ2-5; D possibly matches TRBD1 or TRBD2 (5 bases each). The V gene's germline CDR1 is SGHTA and CDR2 FQGNSA. The CDR3 consists of 16 residues. This CDR3 reads CVSSLMGVGSRETQYF. The DNA for the CDR3 is TGTGTCAGCAGCTTAATGGGGGTTGGGAGTCGGGAGACCCAGTACTTC.

This clonotype was seen at least ten times. The V call is TRBV9, the J call TRBJ2-4; 11 nucleotides agree with TRBD2. V lost 1 base, J lost 1 base, and 7 bases stayed unmatched. The germline gives CDR1 SGDLS, CDR2 YYNGEE. There are 18 residues in the CDR3. The CDR3 DNA reads as TGTGCCAGCAGCGTACTCCCCTCTAGCGGGGGGGCCAAAAACATTCAGTACTTC. Residues: CASSVLPSSGGAKNIQYF.

In this sample, this clonotype turned up many times. This sequence joins TRBV5-1 and TRBJ2-1, with 12 positions matching TRBD2. CDR3 length: 15 amino acids. Unmatched junction bases numbered 6, after V lost 2 bases and J lost 9 bases. Germline-derived CDR1 and CDR2 are SGHRS and YFSETQ. For the CDR3, the DNA is TGCGCCAGCAGCTTTCTAGCGGGAGGGCAAAGTGAGCAGTTCTTC. It codes for CASSFLAGGQSEQFF.

A note on this clonotype: With a far larger clone one base away, a read error is the likely cause. The rearrangement uses TRBV11-2 and TRBJ2-1; 9 nucleotides line up with TRBD2. This CDR3 is 14 amino acids long. The germline V gene encodes CDR1 SGHAT and CDR2 FQNNGV. CDR3: CASSLGASGAYKSF. For the CDR3, the DNA is TGTGCCAGCAGCTTAGGGGCTAGCGGGGCCTACAAGTCCTTC.

This clonotype showed up many times. The chain couples TRBV19 to TRBJ2-2; 8 nucleotides agree with TRBD2. Germline V gives CDR1 LNHDA, CDR2 SQIVND (reference sequence). The CDR3 has 16 residues. J gave up 2 bases and V 10 bases, and 12 bases lay outside the gene matches. In DNA form, the CDR3 reads TGTGCCAACGCACTAGCGGAAGATTGTAACACCGGGGAGCTGTTTTTT. Its translation is CANALAEDCNTGELFF.

Many counts were recorded for this clonotype. The V gene is TRBV12-3 or TRBV12-4, the J gene TRBJ1-1, with TRBD1 as a possible D gene (5 bases). CDR3 length equals 14 residues. Deletions cut 5 bases from V and 4 bases from J, with 14 bases between. DNA of the CDR3: TGTGCCAGCAGTACCCGAGGCCAGGGCACTGAAGCTTTCTTT. It is translated as CASSTRGQGTEAFF.

Ten or more counts support this clonotype. This chain uses TRBV11-2 with TRBJ2-2, with 8 nucleotides matching TRBD1. V was clipped by 5 bases and J by 2 bases; unmatched bases: 4. This CDR3 comprises 15 residues. The V gene's germline CDR1 is SGHAT and CDR2 FQNNGV. CDR3 in amino acids: CASSRTGTNTGELFF. As DNA, the CDR3 is TGTGCCAGCAGCCGGACAGGGACTAACACCGGGGAGCTGTTTTTT.

This clonotype has ten or more counts. The CDR3 coding sequence is TGCGCCAGCAGCCAAGCTTTGAGCTCCTACAATGAGCAGTTCTTC. Translated, it gives CASSQALSSYNEQFF. The rearrangement links TRBV4-1 to TRBJ2-1; D is uncertain. V shed 1 base and J shed 0 bases, with 7 bases lying between them. The CDR3 has 15 residues. Germline lookup yields CDR1 MGHRA and CDR2 YSYEKL.

This clonotype came up many times. This chain links TRBV28 with TRBJ2-2; perhaps TRBD1 as D (6 bases). Germline V gives CDR1 MDHEN, CDR2 SYDVKM. Trimming left V 10 bases short and J 9 bases short, with 21 bases between. The CDR3 consists of 14 residues. The CDR3 spells CAISPTIGGRELFF. The DNA of the CDR3 is TGTGCCATTTCCCCCACGATTGGGGGCCGGGAGCTGTTTTTT. Looking up the rest from reference TRBV28 and TRBJ2-2 gives the full variable domain: DVKVTQSSRYLVKRTGEKVFLECVQDMDHENMFWYRQDPGLGLRLIYFSYDVKMKEKGDIPEGYSVSREKKERFSLILESASTNQTSMYLCAISPTIGGRELFFGEGSRLTVL.

This clonotype came up many times. The V call is TRBV24-1, the J call TRBJ2-1; TRBD1 aligns across 10 bases. The V and J ends lost 6 bases and 8 bases, in that order; junction bases with no gene match: 6. Per germline, CDR1 KGHDR and CDR2 SFDVKD. CDR3 length: 14 amino acids. The CDR3 nucleotides are TGTGCCACCAGTTCGACAGGGGGCCTCGATGAGCAGTTCTTC. It codes for CATSSTGGLDEQFF.

This clonotype was picked up many times. The chain links TRBV6-6 to TRBJ1-4; D gene unclear. From germline, CDR1 is MNHNY and CDR2 SVGAGI (reference sequence). The CDR3 totals 16 residues. Trimming took off 5 bases at V and 3 bases at J, with 16 bases between the two ends. DNA for the CDR3: TGTGCCAGCAGTGATACTTTCCCTGCGGCTAATGAAAAACTGTTTTTT. Its protein product is CASSDTFPAANEKLFF.

In its sample, this clonotype was seen many times. The J gene is TRBJ2-1, the V gene TRBV5-4; 7 bases map to TRBD2. J gave up 3 bases and V 7 bases, and 13 bases lay outside the gene matches. Germline V gene sequence: CDR1 SGHNT, CDR2 YYREEE (reference sequence). The CDR3 consists of 16 residues. The CDR3 here is CASRPAGTGGYNEQFF. CDR3 bases: TGTGCCAGCCGCCCCGCAGGGACGGGAGGCTACAATGAGCAGTTCTTC.